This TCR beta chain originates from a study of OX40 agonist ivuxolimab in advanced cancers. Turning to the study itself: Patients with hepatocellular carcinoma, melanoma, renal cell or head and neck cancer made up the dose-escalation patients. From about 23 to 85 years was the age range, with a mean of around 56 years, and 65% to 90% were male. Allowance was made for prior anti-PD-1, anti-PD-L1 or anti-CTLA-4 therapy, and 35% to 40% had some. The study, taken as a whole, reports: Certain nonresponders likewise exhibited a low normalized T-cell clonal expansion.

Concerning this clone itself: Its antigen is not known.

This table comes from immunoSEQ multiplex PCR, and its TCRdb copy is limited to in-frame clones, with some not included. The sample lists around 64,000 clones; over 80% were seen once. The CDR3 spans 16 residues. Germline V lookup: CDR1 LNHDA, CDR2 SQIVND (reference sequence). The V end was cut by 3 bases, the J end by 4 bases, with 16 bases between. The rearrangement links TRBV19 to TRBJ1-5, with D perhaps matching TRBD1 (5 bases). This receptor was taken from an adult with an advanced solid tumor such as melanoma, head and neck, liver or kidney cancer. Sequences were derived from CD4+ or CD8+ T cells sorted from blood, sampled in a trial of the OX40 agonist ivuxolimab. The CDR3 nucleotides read TGTGCCAGTAGTATCCTCGGACAAGTGGGAAATCAGCCCCAGCATTTT. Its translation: CASSILGQVGNQPQHF.